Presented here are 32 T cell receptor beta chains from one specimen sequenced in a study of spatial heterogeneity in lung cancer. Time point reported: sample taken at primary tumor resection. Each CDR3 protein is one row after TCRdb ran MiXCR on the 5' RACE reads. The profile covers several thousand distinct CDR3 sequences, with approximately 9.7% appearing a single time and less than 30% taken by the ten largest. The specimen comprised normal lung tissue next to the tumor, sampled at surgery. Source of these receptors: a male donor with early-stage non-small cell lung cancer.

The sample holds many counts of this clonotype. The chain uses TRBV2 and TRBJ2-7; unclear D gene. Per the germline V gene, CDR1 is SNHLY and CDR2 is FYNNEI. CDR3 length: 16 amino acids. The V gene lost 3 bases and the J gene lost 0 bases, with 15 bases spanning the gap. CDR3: CASSEALVLNSYEQYF. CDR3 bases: TGTGCCAGCAGTGAGGCGTTAGTTTTAAACTCCTACGAGCAGTACTTC. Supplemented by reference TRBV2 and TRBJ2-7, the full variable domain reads EPEVTQTPSHQVTQMGQEVILRCVPISNHLYFYWYRQILGQKVEFLVSFYNNEISEKSEIFDDQFSVERPDGSNFTLKIRSTKLEDSAMYFCASSEALVLNSYEQYFGPGTRLTVT.

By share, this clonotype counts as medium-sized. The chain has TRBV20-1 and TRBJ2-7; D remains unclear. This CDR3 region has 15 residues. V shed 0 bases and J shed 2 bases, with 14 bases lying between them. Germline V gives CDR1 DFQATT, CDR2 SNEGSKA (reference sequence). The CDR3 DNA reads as TGCAGTGCTAGAGATCCGAGACTCAATACCTACGAGCAGTACTTC. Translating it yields CSARDPRLNTYEQYF.

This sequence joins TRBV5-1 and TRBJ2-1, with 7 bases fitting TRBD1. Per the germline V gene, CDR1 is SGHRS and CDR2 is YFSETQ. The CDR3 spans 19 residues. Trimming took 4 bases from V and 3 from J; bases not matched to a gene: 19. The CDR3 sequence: CASSKRDPNTGDSYNEQFF. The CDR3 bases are TGCGCCAGCAGCAAACGGGACCCAAACACCGGGGACAGCTACAATGAGCAGTTCTTC.

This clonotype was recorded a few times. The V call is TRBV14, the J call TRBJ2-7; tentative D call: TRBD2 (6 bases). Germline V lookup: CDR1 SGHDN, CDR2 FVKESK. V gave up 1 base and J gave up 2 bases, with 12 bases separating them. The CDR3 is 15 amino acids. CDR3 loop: CASSQGLGRAYEQYF. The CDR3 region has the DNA TGTGCCAGCAGCCAAGGACTAGGAAGGGCCTACGAGCAGTACTTC.

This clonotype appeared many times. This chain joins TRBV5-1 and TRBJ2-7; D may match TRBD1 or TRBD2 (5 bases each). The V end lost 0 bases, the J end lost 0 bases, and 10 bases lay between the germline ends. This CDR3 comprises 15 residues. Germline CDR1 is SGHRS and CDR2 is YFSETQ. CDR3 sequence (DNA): TGCGCCAGCAGCTTGGAAGGGACGGCCTCCTACGAGCAGTACTTC. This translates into CASSLEGTASYEQYF.

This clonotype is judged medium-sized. DNA of the CDR3: TGCGCCAGCAGCCAAGATAACATTGGATACGAGCAGTACTTC. Amino acid sequence: CASSQDNIGYEQYF. This chain links TRBV4-1 with TRBJ2-7; no firm D call. Germline CDR1 is MGHRA and CDR2 is YSYEKL. The CDR3 contains 14 residues. With 0 bases removed from V and 4 bases from J, the gap between germline ends came to 10 bases.

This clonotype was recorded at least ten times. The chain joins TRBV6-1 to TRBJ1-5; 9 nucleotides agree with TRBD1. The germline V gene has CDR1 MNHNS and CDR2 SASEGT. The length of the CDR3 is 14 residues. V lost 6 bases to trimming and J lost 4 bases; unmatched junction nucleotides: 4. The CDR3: CASSGTGNNQPQHF. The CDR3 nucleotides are TGTGCCAGCAGCGGGACAGGGAATAATCAGCCCCAGCATTTT.

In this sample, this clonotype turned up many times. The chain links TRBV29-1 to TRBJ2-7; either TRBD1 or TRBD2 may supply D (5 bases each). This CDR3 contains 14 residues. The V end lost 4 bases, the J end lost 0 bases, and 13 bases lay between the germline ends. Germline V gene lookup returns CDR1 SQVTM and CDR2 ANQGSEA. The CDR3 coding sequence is TGCAGCGTTGCCCTCAGTGGGGGCTCCTACGAGCAGTACTTC. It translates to CSVALSGGSYEQYF.

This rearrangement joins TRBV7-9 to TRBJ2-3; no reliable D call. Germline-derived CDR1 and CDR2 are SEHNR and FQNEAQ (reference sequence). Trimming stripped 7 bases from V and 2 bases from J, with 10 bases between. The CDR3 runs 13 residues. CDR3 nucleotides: TGTGCCAGCACCCATTTCAACACAGATACGCAGTATTTT. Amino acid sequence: CASTHFNTDTQYF.

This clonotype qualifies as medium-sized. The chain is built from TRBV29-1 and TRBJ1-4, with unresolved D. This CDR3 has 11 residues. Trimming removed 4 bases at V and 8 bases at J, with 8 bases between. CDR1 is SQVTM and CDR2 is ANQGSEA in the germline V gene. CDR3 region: CSVGAGEKLFF. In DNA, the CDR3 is TGCAGCGTTGGAGCGGGGGAAAAACTGTTTTTT.

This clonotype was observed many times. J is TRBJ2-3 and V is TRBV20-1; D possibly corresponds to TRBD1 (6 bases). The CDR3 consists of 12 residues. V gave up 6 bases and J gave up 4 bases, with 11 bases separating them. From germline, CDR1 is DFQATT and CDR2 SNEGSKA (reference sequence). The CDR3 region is CSAPRQADTQYF. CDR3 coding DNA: TGCAGTGCCCCCCGACAGGCAGATACGCAGTATTTT.

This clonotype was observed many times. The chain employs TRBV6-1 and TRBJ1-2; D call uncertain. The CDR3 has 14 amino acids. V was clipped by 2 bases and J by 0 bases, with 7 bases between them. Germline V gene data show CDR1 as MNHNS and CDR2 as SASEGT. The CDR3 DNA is TGTGCCAGCAGTGAATACAGCACTAACTATGGCTACACCTTC. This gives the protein CASSEYSTNYGYTF.

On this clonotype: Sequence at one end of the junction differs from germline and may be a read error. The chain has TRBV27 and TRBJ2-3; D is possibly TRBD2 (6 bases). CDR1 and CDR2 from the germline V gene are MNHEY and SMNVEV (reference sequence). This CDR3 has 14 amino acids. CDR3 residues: CASNPGGNQDMQYF. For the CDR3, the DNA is TGTGCCAGCAACCCTGGGGGGAACCAGGATATGCAGTATTTT.

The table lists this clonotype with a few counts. DNA of the CDR3: TGTGCCAGCAGACCGGACAGCCCTTACCAGCCCCAGCATTTT. This translates into CASRPDSPYQPQHF. The chain combines TRBV2 with TRBJ1-5; D possibly corresponds to TRBD1 (6 bases). Trimming pared 6 bases from V and 7 bases from J, leaving 16 bases between. The CDR3 is 14 residues long. The germline CDR1 and CDR2 sequences are SNHLY and FYNNEI.

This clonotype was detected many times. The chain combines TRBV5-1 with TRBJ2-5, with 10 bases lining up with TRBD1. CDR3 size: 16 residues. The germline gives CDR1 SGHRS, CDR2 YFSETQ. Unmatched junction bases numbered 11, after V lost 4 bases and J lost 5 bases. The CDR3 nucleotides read TGCGCCAGCAGCGTTACCGGGACAGGGGAGTTTGAGACCCAGTACTTC. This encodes CASSVTGTGEFETQYF.

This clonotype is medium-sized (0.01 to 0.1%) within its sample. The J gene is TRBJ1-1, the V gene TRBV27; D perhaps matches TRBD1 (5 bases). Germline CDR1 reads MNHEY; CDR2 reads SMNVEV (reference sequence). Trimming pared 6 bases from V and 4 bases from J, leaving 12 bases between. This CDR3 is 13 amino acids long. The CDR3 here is CASSLVGGTEAFF. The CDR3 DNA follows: TGTGCCAGCAGCTTAGTGGGGGGCACTGAAGCTTTCTTT.

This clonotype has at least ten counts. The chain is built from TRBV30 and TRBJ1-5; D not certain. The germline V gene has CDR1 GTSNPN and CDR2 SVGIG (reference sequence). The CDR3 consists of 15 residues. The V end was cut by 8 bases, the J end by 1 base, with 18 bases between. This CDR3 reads CAARPGKGSNQPQHF. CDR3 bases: TGTGCCGCCCGGCCGGGGAAGGGAAGCAATCAGCCCCAGCATTTT. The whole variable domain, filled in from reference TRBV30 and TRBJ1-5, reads SQTIHQWPATLVQPVGSPLSLECTVEGTSNPNLYWYRQAAGRGLQLLFYSVGIGQISSEVPQNLSASRPQDRQFILSSKKLLLSDSGFYLCAARPGKGSNQPQHFGDGTRLSIL.

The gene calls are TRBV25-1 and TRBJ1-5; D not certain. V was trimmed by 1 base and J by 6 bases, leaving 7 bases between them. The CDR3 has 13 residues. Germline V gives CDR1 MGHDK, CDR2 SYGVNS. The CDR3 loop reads CASSEFAGQPQHF. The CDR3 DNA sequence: TGTGCCAGCAGTGAATTTGCAGGTCAGCCCCAGCATTTT.

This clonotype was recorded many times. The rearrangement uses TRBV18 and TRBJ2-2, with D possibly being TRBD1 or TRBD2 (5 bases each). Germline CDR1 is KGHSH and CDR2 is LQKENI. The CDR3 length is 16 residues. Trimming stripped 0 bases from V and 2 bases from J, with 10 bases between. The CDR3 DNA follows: TGTGCCAGCTCACCACCAGGGGACGGCAACACCGGGGAGCTGTTTTTT. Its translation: CASSPPGDGNTGELFF.

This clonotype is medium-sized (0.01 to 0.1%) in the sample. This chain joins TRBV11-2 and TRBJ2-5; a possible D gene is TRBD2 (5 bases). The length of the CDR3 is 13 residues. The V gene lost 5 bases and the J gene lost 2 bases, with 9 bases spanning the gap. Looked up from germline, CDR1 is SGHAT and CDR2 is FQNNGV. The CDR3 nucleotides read TGTGCCAGCAGCATCCGGGGTCAAGAGACCCAGTACTTC. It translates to CASSIRGQETQYF.

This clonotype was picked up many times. CDR3 sequence reads: CSASLWADYYGYTF. DNA for the CDR3: TGCAGTGCTAGTTTATGGGCGGACTATTATGGCTACACCTTC. J is TRBJ1-2 and V is TRBV20-1, with no clear D. Deletions cut 3 bases from V and 5 bases from J, with 16 bases between. Germline loops: CDR1 DFQATT, CDR2 SNEGSKA (reference sequence). This CDR3 comprises 14 residues.

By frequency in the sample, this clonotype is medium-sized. This CDR3 reads CASSVAGGFTDTQYF. For the CDR3, the DNA is TGTGCCAGCAGTGTAGCGGGAGGTTTCACAGATACGCAGTATTTT. This chain uses TRBV28 with TRBJ2-3; the match to TRBD2 covers 10 bases. The CDR3 loop spans 15 amino acids. CDR1 and CDR2 from the germline V gene are MDHEN and SYDVKM. The V gene end was trimmed by 5 bases and the J gene end by 2 bases; junction bases not matched to a gene: 4.

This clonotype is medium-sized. The CDR3 region has the DNA TGTGCCAGCAGCCGCGGACGGGAGCCCCAGCATTTT. Translation: CASSRGREPQHF. This rearrangement joins TRBV5-4 to TRBJ1-5; D is unresolved. Germline assignment: CDR1 SGHNT and CDR2 YYREEE (reference sequence). This CDR3 has 12 amino acids. V shed 4 bases and J shed 8 bases, with 10 bases lying between them.

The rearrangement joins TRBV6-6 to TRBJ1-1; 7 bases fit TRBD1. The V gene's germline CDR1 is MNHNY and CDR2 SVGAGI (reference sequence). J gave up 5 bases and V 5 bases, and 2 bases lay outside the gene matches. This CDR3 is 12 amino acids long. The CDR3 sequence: CASSEQGTEAFF. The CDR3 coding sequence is TGTGCCAGCAGTGAACAGGGGACTGAAGCTTTCTTT.

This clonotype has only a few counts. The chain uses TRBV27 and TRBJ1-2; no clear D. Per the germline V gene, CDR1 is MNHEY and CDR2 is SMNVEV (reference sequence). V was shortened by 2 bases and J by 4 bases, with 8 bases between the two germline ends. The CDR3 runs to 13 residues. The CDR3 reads CASSLTISYGYTF. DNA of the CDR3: TGTGCCAGCAGTTTAACTATCAGCTATGGCTACACCTTC.

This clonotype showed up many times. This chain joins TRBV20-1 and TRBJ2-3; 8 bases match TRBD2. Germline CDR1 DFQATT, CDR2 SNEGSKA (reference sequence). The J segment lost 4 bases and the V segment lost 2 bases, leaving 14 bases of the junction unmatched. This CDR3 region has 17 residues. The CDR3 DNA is TGCAGTGCTAGACTCGCGACTGGTGCGGGAGGTCCAGATACGCAGTATTTT. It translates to CSARLATGAGGPDTQYF.

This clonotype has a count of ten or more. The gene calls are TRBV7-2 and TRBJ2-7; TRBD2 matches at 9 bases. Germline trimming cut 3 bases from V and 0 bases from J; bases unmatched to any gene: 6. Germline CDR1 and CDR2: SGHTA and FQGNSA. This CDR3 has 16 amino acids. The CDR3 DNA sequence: TGTGCCAGCAGCTTTTATAGCGGGGGACTCTCCTACGAGCAGTACTTC. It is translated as CASSFYSGGLSYEQYF.

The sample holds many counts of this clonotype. CDR3 DNA sequence: TGCGCCAGCAGCTTGGGCTGGTTCATGAACACTGAAGCTTTCTTT. Its protein is CASSLGWFMNTEAFF. The gene calls are TRBV5-1 and TRBJ1-1; D gene unclear. This CDR3 region has 15 residues. Germline V gives CDR1 SGHRS, CDR2 YFSETQ. V was trimmed by 0 bases and J by 0 bases, leaving 9 bases between them.

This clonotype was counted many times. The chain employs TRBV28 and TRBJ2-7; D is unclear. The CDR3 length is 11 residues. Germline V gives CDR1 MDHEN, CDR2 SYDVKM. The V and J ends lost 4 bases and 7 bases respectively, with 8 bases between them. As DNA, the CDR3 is TGTGCCAGCAGTTCACAACGGGAGCAGTACTTC. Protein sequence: CASSSQREQYF.

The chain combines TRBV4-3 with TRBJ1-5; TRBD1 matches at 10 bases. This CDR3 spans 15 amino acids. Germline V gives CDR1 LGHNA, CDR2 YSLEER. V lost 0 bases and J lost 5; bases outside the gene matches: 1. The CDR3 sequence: CASSQEGTGDQPQHF. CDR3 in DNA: TGCGCCAGCAGCCAAGAAGGGACAGGGGATCAGCCCCAGCATTTT.

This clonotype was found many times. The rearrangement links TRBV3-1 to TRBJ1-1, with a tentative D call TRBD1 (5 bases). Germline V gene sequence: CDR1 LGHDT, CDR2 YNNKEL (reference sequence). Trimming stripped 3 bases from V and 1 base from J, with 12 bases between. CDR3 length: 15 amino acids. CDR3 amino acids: CASSQGGAGNTEAFF. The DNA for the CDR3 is TGTGCCAGCAGCCAGGGCGGGGCGGGGAACACTGAAGCTTTCTTT.

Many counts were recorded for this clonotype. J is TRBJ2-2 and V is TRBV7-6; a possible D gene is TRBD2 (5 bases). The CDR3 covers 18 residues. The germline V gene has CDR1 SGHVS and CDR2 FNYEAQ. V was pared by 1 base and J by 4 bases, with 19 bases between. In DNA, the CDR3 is TGTGCCAGCAGCTTAGACGCATTATCGGGGTTTGGCACCGGGGAGCTGTTTTTT. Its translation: CASSLDALSGFGTGELFF.